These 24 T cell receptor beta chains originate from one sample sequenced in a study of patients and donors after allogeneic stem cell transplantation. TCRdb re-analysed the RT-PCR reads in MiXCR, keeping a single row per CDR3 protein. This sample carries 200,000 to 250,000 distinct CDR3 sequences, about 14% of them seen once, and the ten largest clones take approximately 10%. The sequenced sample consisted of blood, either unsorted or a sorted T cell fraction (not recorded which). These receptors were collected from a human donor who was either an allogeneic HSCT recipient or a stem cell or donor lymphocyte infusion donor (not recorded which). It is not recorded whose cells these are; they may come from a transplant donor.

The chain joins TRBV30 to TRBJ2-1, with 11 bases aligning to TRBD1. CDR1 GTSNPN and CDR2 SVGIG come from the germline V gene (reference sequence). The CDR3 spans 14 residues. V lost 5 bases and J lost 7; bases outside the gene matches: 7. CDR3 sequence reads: CAWGGQGVGNEQFF. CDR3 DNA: TGTGCCTGGGGGGGACAGGGGGTCGGTAATGAGCAGTTCTTC.

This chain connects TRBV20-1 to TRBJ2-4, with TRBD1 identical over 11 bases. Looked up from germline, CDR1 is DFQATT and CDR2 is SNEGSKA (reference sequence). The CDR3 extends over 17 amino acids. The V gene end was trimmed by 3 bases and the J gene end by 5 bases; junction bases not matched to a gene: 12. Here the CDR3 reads CSASGTGGKVVENIQYF. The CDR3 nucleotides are TGCAGTGCTAGTGGGACAGGGGGAAAAGTAGTCGAAAACATTCAGTACTTC.

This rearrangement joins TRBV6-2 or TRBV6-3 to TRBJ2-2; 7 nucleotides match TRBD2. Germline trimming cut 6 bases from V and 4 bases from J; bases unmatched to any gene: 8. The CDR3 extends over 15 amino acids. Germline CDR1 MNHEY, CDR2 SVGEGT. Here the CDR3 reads CASRGGPWRTGELFF. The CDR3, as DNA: TGTGCCAGCAGGGGAGGGCCTTGGCGCACCGGGGAGCTGTTTTTT.

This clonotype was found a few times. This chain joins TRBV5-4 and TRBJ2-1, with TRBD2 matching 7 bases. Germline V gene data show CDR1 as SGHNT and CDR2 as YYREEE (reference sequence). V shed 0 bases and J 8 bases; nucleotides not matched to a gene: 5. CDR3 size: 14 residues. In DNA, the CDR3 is TGTGCCAGCAGCTTGGTGGGGGGGAGAGATGAGCAGTTCTTC. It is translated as CASSLVGGRDEQFF.

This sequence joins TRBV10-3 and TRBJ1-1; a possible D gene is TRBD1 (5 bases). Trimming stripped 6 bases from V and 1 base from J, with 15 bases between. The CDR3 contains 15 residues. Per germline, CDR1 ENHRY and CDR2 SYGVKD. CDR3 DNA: TGTGCCATCAGCAGTGCGGGGCTAACGAACACTGAAGCTTTCTTT. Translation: CAISSAGLTNTEAFF.

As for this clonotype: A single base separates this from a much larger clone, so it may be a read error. CDR3 sequence (DNA): TGCAGTGCTAGGCCGCAGGGTGCAGGACAGCTCCAGCATTTT. Encoded protein: CSARPQGAGQLQHF. The J gene is TRBJ1-5, the V gene TRBV20-1, with D perhaps TRBD1 (6 bases). CDR1 is DFQATT and CDR2 is SNEGSKA in the germline V gene (reference sequence). The CDR3 length is 14 residues.

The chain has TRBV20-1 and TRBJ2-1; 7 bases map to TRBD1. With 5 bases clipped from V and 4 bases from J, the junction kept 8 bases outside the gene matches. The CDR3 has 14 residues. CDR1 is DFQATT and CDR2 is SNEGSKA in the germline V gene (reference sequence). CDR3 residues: CSAPGTVIYNEQFF. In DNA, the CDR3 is TGCAGTGCTCCCGGGACAGTCATATACAATGAGCAGTTCTTC.

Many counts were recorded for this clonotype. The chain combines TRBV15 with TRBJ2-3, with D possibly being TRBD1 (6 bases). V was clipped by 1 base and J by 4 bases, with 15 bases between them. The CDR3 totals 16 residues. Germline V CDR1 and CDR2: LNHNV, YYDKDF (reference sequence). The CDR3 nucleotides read TGTGCCACCAGCAGAGGTACTAGGGCAGGGGCAGATACGCAGTATTTT. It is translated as CATSRGTRAGADTQYF.

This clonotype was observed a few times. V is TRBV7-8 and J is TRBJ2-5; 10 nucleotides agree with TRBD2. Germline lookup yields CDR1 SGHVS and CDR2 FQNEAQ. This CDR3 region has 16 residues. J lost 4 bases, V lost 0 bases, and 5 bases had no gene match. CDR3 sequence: CASSLAALAGRETQYF. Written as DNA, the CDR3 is TGTGCCAGCAGCTTAGCGGCACTAGCGGGACGAGAGACCCAGTACTTC.

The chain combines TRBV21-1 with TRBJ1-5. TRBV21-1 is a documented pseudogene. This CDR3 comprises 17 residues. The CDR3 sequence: CASSKKRKFYSNQPQHF. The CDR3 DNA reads TGTGCCAGCAGCAAAAAAAGGAAGTTCTATAGCAATCAGCCCCAGCATTTT.

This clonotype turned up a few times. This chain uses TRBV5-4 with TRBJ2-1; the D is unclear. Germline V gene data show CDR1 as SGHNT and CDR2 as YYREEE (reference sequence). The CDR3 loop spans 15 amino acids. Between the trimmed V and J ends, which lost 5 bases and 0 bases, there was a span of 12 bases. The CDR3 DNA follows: TGTGCCAGCAGTTCCCGGACGGCCTCCTACAATGAGCAGTTCTTC. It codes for CASSSRTASYNEQFF.

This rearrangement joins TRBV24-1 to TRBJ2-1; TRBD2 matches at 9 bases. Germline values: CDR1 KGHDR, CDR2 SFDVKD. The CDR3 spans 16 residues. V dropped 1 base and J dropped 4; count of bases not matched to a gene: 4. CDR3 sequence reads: CATSDLAGGAYNEQFF. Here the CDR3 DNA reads TGTGCCACCAGTGATTTAGCGGGAGGTGCTTACAATGAGCAGTTCTTC.

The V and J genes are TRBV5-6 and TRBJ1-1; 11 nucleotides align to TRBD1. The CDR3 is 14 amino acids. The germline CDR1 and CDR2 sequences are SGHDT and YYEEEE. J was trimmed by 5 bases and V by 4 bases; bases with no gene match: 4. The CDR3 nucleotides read TGTGCCAGCAGCACGGGACAGGGGGGGACTGAAGCTTTCTTT. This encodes CASSTGQGGTEAFF.

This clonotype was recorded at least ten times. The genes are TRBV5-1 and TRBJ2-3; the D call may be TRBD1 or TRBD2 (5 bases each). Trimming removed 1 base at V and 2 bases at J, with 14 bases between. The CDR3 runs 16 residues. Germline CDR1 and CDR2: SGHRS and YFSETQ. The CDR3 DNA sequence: TGCGCCAGCAGCTTGCAGAACCGGGACGCCACAGATACGCAGTATTTT. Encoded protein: CASSLQNRDATDTQYF.

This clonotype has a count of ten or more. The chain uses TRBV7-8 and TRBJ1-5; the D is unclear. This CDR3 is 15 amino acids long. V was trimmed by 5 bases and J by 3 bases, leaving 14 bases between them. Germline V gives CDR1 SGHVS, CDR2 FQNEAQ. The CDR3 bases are TGTGCCAGCAGCCCCAACGTGGGCGTCAATCAGCCCCAGCATTTT. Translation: CASSPNVGVNQPQHF.

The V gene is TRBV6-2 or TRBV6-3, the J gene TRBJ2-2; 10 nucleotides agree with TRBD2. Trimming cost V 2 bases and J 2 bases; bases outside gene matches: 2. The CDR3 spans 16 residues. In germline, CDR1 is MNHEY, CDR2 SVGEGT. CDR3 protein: CASSYRTSGNTGELFF. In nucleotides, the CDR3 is TGTGCCAGCAGTTACCGGACTAGCGGAAACACCGGGGAGCTGTTTTTT.

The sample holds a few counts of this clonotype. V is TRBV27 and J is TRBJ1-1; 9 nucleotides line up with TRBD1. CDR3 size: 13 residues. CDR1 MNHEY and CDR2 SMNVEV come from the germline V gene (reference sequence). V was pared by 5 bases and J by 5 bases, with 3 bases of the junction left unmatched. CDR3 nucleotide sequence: TGTGCCAGCAGTCACAGGGGGCAAACTGAAGCTTTCTTT. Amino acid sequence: CASSHRGQTEAFF.

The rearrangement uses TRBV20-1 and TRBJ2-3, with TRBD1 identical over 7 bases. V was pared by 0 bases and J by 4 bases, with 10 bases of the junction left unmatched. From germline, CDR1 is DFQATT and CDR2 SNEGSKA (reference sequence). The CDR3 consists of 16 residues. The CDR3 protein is CSARDYRQGLADTQYF. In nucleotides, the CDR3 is TGCAGTGCTAGAGACTATAGACAGGGTTTAGCAGATACGCAGTATTTT.

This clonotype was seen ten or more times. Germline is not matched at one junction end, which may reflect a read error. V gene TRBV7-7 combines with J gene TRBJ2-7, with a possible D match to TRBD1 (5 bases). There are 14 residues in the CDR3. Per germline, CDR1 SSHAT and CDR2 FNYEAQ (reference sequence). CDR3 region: CASSMTVTSYEQYF. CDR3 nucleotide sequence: TGTGCTAGCAGCATGACAGTTACATCCTACGAGCAGTACTTC.

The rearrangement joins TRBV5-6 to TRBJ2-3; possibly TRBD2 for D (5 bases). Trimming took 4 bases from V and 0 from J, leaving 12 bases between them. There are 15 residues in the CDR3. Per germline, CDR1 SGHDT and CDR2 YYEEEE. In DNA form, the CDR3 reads TGTGCCAGCAGCCCGGGGATTCAGAGCACAGATACGCAGTATTTT. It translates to CASSPGIQSTDTQYF.

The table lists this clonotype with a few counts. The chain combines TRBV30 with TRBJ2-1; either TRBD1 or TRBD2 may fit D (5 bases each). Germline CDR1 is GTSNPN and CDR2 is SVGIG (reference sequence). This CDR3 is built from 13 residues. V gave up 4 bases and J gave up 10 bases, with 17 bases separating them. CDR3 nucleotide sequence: TGTGCCTGGAACTCCGGGACCCAGAAAGAGCAGTTCTTC. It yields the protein CAWNSGTQKEQFF.

CDR3 loop: CASSQPGSYGYTF. The CDR3 nucleotides read TGTGCCAGCAGCCAGCCCGGGAGCTATGGCTACACCTTC. J is TRBJ1-2 and V is TRBV4-2; no clear D gene. The CDR3 totals 13 residues. Deletions cut 3 bases from V and 4 bases from J, with 9 bases between. Germline CDR1 is LGHNA and CDR2 is YNFKEQ.

The CDR3 sequence: CASSGPGRNQPQHF. The CDR3, as DNA: TGTGCCAGCAGCGGACCAGGTCGGAATCAGCCCCAGCATTTT. The V gene is TRBV5-6, the J gene TRBJ1-5; D remains ambiguous. Looked up from germline, CDR1 is SGHDT and CDR2 is YYEEEE. The CDR3 consists of 14 residues. V was shortened by 4 bases and J by 4 bases, with 12 bases between the two germline ends.

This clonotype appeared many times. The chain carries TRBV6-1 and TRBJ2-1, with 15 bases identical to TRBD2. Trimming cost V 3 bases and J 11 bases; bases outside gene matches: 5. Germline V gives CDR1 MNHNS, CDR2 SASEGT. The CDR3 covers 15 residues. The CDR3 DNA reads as TGTGCCAGCAGTGACACCGGGACTAGCGGGGGGAAGCAGTTCTTC. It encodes CASSDTGTSGGKQFF.